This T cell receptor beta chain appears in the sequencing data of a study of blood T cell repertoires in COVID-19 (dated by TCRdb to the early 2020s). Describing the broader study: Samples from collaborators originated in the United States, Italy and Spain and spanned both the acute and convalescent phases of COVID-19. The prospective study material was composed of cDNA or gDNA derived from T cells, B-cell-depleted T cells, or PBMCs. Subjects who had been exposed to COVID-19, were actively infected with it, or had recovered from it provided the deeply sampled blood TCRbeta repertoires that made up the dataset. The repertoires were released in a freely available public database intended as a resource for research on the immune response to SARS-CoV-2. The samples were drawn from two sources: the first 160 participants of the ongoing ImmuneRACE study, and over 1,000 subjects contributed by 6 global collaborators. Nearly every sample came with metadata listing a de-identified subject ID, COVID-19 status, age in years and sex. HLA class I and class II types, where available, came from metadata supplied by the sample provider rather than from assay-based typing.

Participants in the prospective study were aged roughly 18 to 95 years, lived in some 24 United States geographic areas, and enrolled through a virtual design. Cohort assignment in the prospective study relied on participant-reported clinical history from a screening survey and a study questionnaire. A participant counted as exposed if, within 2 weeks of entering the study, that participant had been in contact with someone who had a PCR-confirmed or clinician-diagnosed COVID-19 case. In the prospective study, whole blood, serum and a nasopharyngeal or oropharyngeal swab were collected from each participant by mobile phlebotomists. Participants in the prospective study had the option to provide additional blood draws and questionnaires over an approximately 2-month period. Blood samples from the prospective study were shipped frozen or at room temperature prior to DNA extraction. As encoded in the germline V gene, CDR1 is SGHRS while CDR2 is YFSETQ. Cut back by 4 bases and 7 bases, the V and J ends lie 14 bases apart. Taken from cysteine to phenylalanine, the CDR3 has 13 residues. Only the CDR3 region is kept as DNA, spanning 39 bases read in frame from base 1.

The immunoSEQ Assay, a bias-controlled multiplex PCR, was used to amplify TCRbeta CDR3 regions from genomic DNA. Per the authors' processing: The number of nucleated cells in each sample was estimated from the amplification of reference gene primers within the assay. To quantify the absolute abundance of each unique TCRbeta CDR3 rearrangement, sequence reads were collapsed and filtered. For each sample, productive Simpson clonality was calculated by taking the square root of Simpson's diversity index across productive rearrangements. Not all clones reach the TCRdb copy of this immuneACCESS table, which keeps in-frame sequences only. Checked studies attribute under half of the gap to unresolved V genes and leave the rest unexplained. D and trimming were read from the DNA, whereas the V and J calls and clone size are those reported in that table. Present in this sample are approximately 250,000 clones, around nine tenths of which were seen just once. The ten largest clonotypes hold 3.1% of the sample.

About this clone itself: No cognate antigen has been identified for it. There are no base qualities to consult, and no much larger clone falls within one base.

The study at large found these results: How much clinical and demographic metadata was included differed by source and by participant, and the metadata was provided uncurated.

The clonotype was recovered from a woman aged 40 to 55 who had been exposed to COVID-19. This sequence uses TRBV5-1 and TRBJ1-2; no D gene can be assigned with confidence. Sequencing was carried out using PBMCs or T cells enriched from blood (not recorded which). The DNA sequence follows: TGCGCCAGCAGCCCCAATCCGGAGTTTGGCTACACCTTC. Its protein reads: CASSPNPEFGYTF. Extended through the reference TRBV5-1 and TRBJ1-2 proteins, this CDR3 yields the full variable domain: KAGVTQTPRYLIKTRGQQVTLSCSPISGHRSVSWYQQTPGQGLQFLFEYFSETQRNKGNFPGRFSGRQFSNSRSEMNVSTLELGDSALYLCASSPNPEFGYTFGSGTRLTVV.